Below are 11 T cell receptor beta chains sequenced from a single sample in a study of cytomegalovirus exposure and HLA in healthy donors. 13 Jbeta primers and 60 Vbeta primers were used for the PCR. TCRdb's table, derived via immunoSEQ multiplex PCR, lists solely in-frame clones and lacks some. The top ten hold over 1.1% of the sample, which has some 170,000 clones, around 77% seen once. Sequencing was done on a sample of PBMCs. All receptors come from a man aged 60-69 years in good health and CMV-seronegative.

This clone was found once. The V and J genes are TRBV6-6 and TRBJ1-2; tentative D call: TRBD1 (6 bases). Deletions cut 10 bases from V and 6 bases from J, with 9 bases between. Germline CDR1 and CDR2: MNHNY and SVGAGI (reference sequence). The CDR3 runs 10 residues. The CDR3 coding sequence is TGTGCCACCCAGGGGAATGGCTACACCTTC. Its translation: CATQGNGYTF.

This clone was counted a few times. The chain employs TRBV7-8 and TRBJ2-7, with D possibly matching TRBD2 (6 bases). The CDR3 totals 16 residues. In germline, CDR1 is SGHVS, CDR2 FQNEAQ. V gave up 0 bases and J gave up 2 bases, with 14 bases separating them. The CDR3 bases are TGTGCCAGCAGCTTAGCGGGGTCGGGGGTTGCCTACGAGCAGTACTTC. Translating gives CASSLAGSGVAYEQYF.

As DNA, the CDR3 is TGCGCCAGCAGATACAGGGACGAGAACACCGGGGAGCTGTTTTTT. This translates into CASRYRDENTGELFF. The chain employs TRBV5-1 and TRBJ2-2, with D possibly TRBD1 on 6 matching bases. V dropped 5 bases and J dropped 1 base, with 12 bases sitting between them. Germline lookup yields CDR1 SGHRS and CDR2 YFSETQ. The CDR3 runs to 15 residues.

This clone has a single count. CDR3: CASSSASSYNEQFF. In nucleotides, the CDR3 is TGTGCCAGCTCTAGCGCGAGCTCCTACAATGAGCAGTTCTTC. The rearrangement uses TRBV18 and TRBJ2-1, with D tentatively TRBD2 (5 bases). Germline CDR1 is KGHSH and CDR2 is LQKENI. CDR3 length: 14 amino acids. V lost 6 bases and J 0 bases, leaving 9 bases between the germline ends.

This clone was observed a handful of times. The V and J genes are TRBV27 and TRBJ2-6, with D perhaps matching TRBD1 (6 bases). This CDR3 is built from 15 residues. Deletions cut 5 bases from V and 1 base from J, with 9 bases between. Looked up from germline, CDR1 is MNHEY and CDR2 is SMNVEV (reference sequence). CDR3 sequence: CASSHRESGANVLTF. In DNA, the CDR3 is TGTGCCAGCAGTCACAGGGAATCTGGGGCCAACGTCCTGACTTTC.

This sequence joins TRBV6-5 and TRBJ1-6; the D gene is possibly TRBD1 (5 bases). The germline V and J ends were trimmed by 6 bases and 1 base, with 10 bases remaining between them. CDR3 length: 15 amino acids. Germline CDR1 is MNHEY and CDR2 is SVGAGI. This CDR3 reads CASRLWTSYNSPLHF. The CDR3 nucleotides read TGTGCCAGCAGGCTTTGGACATCCTATAATTCACCCCTCCACTTT.

The chain links TRBV10-3 to TRBJ2-3; D might be TRBD2 (5 bases). CDR1 ENHRY and CDR2 SYGVKD come from the germline V gene. The V gene lost 11 bases and the J gene lost 2 bases, with 17 bases spanning the gap. This CDR3 is 14 amino acids long. For the CDR3, the DNA is TGTGCCTCTTCAGCGGATCCACCCACAGATACGCAGTATTTT. Translation: CASSADPPTDTQYF.

The CDR3 DNA is TGTGCCAGTAGTATAGGAAGACAGGGGAGCTCTGGAAACACCATATATTTT. Amino acids: CASSIGRQGSSGNTIYF. This chain joins TRBV19 and TRBJ1-3; 8 nucleotides agree with TRBD1. The germline CDR1 and CDR2 sequences are LNHDA and SQIVND (reference sequence). With 1 base clipped from V and 0 bases from J, the junction kept 5 bases outside the gene matches. The CDR3 sequence is 17 residues long.

V gene TRBV6-5 combines with J gene TRBJ1-3, with D tentatively TRBD1 (5 bases). Per the germline V gene, CDR1 is MNHEY and CDR2 is SVGAGI. The V gene lost 0 bases and the J gene lost 0 bases, with 9 bases spanning the gap. The CDR3 is made up of 16 amino acids. The CDR3 region has the DNA TGTGCCAGCAGTTACTCGACGGGGGGCTCTGGAAACACCATATATTTT. It encodes CASSYSTGGSGNTIYF.

Details on this clone: This sample includes further DNA sequences coding for the same CDR3. The chain joins TRBV9 to TRBJ1-4, with unresolved D. Trimming cost V 0 bases and J 0 bases, with 6 bases left between them. Germline CDR1 is SGDLS and CDR2 is YYNGEE. This CDR3 contains 15 residues. Here the CDR3 DNA reads TGTGCCAGCAGCGTAGGAACAGCAACTAATGAAAAACTGTTTTTT. Its protein product is CASSVGTATNEKLFF.

The gene calls are TRBV29-1 and TRBJ2-3; TRBD2 agrees at 7 bases. The CDR3 sequence is 13 residues long. V shed 6 bases, J shed 3 bases, and the junction held 6 bases outside the gene matches. Germline loops: CDR1 SQVTM, CDR2 ANQGSEA. CDR3 nucleotides: TGCAGCGTGCGGGGGACTATTACAGATACGCAGTATTTT. As protein: CSVRGTITDTQYF.